This T cell receptor (beta chain) was sequenced for a study of technical replicates of blood from several donors. Profiled with immunoSEQ multiplex PCR; TCRdb holds only in-frame clones, not every one. The repertoire has about 48,000 clones, approximately 90% of them found once; the top ten carry around 4.2%. This clone was seen a few times. This CDR3 is built from 15 residues. The V gene end was trimmed by 3 bases and the J gene end by 2 bases; junction bases not matched to a gene: 6. Germline CDR1 reads SGDLS; CDR2 reads YYNGEE. The sequenced sample was PBMCs. The receptor was isolated from a human donor in good health. Some clones in this sample may be carry-over from other donors' samples. The chain links TRBV9 to TRBJ1-1; TRBD1 matches at 8 bases. CDR3 sequence reads: CASSARTGTNTEAFF. CDR3 sequence (DNA): TGTGCCAGCAGCGCCCGGACAGGGACTAACACTGAAGCTTTCTTT. Based on the CDR3 plus reference TRBV9 and TRBJ1-1, the full variable domain is DSGVTQTPKHLITATGQRVTLRCSPRSGDLSVYWYQQSLDQGLQFLIQYYNGEERAKGNILERFSAQQFPDLHSELNLSSLELGDSALYFCASSARTGTNTEAFFGQGTRLTVV.